Here is one TCR beta chain with its context. It lacks a known antigen. This specimen comes from a study of cytomegalovirus exposure and HLA in healthy donors (dated by TCRdb to the late 2010s). Turning to the overall study: An earlier analysis of several hundred of the donors reported 276 Gb of sequence data and around 100 million unique TCR beta sequences obtained from about 170 million T cells. An early release covering roughly 640 HLA-typed donors comprised approximately 290 gigabases of sequencing data and approximately 80 million unique TCR sequences. Among the roughly 400 genotyped donors, 75% to 90% belonged to the genetic ancestry cluster associated with self-reported Caucasian donors. The study was designed to test whether signatures of past pathogen exposure could be identified by cataloging public T cell receptors. The T cell repertoires of some 670 subjects were profiled by immunosequencing and related to cytomegalovirus serostatus. Besides the first cohort of 550 to 750 subjects, a separate validation cohort made up of 120 different subjects was used. High-throughput TCR immunosequencing, statistical association of individual TCRs with disease status, and machine learning were combined to predict cytomegalovirus infection status. In a later analysis, previously published TCR beta repertoires from 600 to 850 donors were re-analyzed and high-resolution HLA genotyping was added so that TCR occurrence patterns could be studied. The later analysis used no new phenotypic data to find candidate immune exposures, relying instead on TCR beta sequences and their occurrence across donors. An earlier analysis of approximately 500 of the donors applied high-throughput TCR beta sequencing to assess whether each TCR beta V gene segment acted as functional or pseudogenic. Donor age, sex, ethnicity and CMV serostatus were collected together with the repertoire data. In a later genetic analysis, genome-wide SNP genotypes for 398 of the 666 donors were used, and that subset was treated as a discovery cohort. Every discovery cohort repertoire had been produced on one sequencing platform. HLA typing included class I and class II loci at four-digit resolution. The number of typed donors differed by locus: about 620-640 for A, B, C, DRB1 and DQB1; 522 for DQA1; over 600 for DPA1; and roughly 450 for DPB1. A few DR-DQ haplotypes were handled as single units for association and clustering because linkage in the cohort was strong. Among some 400 genotyped donors of the cohort, an average of approximately 230,000 unique TCR beta nucleotide sequences were sequenced per donor, 15% to 20% of them non-productive.

The CDR3 contains 15 residues, cysteine and phenylalanine counted. Solely the CDR3 DNA is kept, with 45 bases framed from the first base. Per the germline V gene, KGHSH is the CDR1 and LQKENI is the CDR2. V and J are truncated by 6 bases and 3 bases respectively, leaving an intervening sequence of 14 bases. To prepare the library, the immunoSEQ multiplex PCR assay was applied. For the multiplex PCR, a mixture combining 60 forward primers for TCR Vbeta segments and 13 reverse primers for TCR Jbeta segments was used. The CDR3 region of rearranged TCR beta genes was amplified from genomic DNA by a multiplex PCR assay. The amplified TCR beta libraries were sequenced on the Illumina HiSeq System as 87-base-pair reads. The authors processed their data as follows. In a later analysis, tens of millions of unique TCR beta chains were counted across the approximately 640 repertoires, and roughly 9.9 million of these chains were shared by at least two donors. Raw reads were error-corrected and collapsed into unique sequences with a nearest-neighbor algorithm that merged closely related sequences to remove PCR and sequencing errors. V, D and J gene segments were assigned by aligning CDR3 sequences to IMGT reference sequences. For a sequence to be retained, at least a six-nucleotide match to both a V gene segment and a J gene segment was required. A rearrangement counted as productive if the CDR3 had no stop codons and remained in frame with V and J, and every other rearrangement counted as non-productive. CDR3 was defined by IMGT convention, running from the second conserved V-encoded cysteine to the conserved J-encoded phenylalanine. Sequences without an unambiguous match to a single V gene segment were excluded from the earlier analysis of several hundred of the donors. An earlier analysis of over 450 of the donors classified V segments as functional when productive rearrangements were above 56.7% and as segregating when the standard deviation between donors was above 5%. To diagnose cytomegalovirus status from the catalog of TCR beta chain sequences, a statistical classification framework was built. V and J gene assignment, in a later analysis, came from comparing TCR nucleotide sequences with IMGT/GENE-DB human TR gene sequences. Using the TCRdist pipeline, a later analysis assigned CDR3 sequences along with most-parsimonious VDJ recombination scenarios. In a later analysis, every TCR beta chain was defined by the combination of its CDR3 amino acid sequence and its V-gene family, and reads without a unique V-gene family were dropped. In a later analysis, 500 to 700 highly shared, low-generation-probability nucleotide sequences were removed to address suspected cross-contamination and a sequencing artifact. For each public chain, a later analysis derived a clonal expansion index from normalized ranks of inferred template counts within each repertoire. Generation probabilities in a later analysis came from a VDJ recombination model fitted to out-of-frame rearrangements, and those results were checked against IGoR. A later analysis scored TCR-TCR, TCR-HLA and TCR-CMV co-occurrence with hypergeometric tests, applying a repertoire-size bias correction to TCR pairs. A later analysis estimated false discovery rates by permuting HLA or CMV assignments 20 times. In a later analysis, co-occurring TCRs were grouped using DBSCAN, and TCRdist sequence similarity was added for clustering within HLA-allele-positive subsets. Repertoires with fewer than 30,000 or more than 120,000 public chains were left out of co-occurrence clustering, as were five repertoires with anomalous nucleotide sharing. TCRdb stores this immuneACCESS table with in-frame sequences only. Part of the clones is absent; in the studies checked, under half of the shortfall reflects unresolved V genes, and no reason is known for the rest. For V, J and clone size, that table is used; D and trimming come from the DNA. This sample's clone table shows 80,000 or so clones. The top ten hold about an eighth of the sample.

Beyond this particular receptor, the publication reports: The authors suggested that the approach could potentially be extended to other disease states and immunological phenotypes. Several of the top co-occurrence clusters appeared to be linked to parvovirus B19, influenza, CMV and Epstein-Barr virus, according to a later analysis. Because counts were too low, roughly 17 rarely observed V segments, including chromosome 9 orphons, were left out of the earlier analysis of 500 to 750 of the donors. A later analysis found that HLA-associated TCR beta chains were more clonally expanded and had lower generation probabilities than equally common non-associated chains. Some IMGT-functional V segments, including TRBV6-2 and TRBV6-3, could not be told apart with the 87-base-pair reads, so those segments were excluded. A further reported finding was that TCR beta sequences accurately predicted the HLA-A and HLA-B alleles for most subjects in the first cohort. In a later genetic analysis, fewer N-insertions in productive TCRs were reported among donors in an Asian-associated ancestry cluster than the approximately 670-donor mean. Roughly uniform sequencing depth across donors was assumed in presence/absence analyses, although this assumption may not hold. Because some donors lacked HLA typing at each locus, the association tests relied only on the typed subset. Broadly in line with IMGT annotations, most TCR beta V segments showed up in productive rearrangements about 90% or about 30% of the time in an earlier analysis of 587 of the donors. A cluster of highly shared sequence variants was judged likely to represent a technical artifact of the sequencing pipeline. Cytomegalovirus status was reported to be diagnosed by the classifier with high specificity and sensitivity in both the original and validation cohorts. The cohort was sequenced for TCR beta chains only, and without alpha or paired-chain data the features that could be detected were limited. Most TCR sequences were observed very rarely across donors, whereas some public TCRs were present in many individuals. The study gave a list of more than 150 TCR beta chains associated with cytomegalovirus. A later analysis found that most CMV-associated TCR beta chains appeared HLA-restricted, with HLA associations seemingly driven largely by CMV exposure. In a later analysis, the rate of TCR association differed among HLA loci, with DRB1 alleles having the most associated TCRs and HLA-C alleles having the fewest. Correlated functional status among segregating V segments might be attributable to linkage disequilibrium, but an unknown experimental factor could not be ruled out. A later analysis associated about 17,000 TCR beta sequences with specific HLA alleles at a false discovery rate of 0.05. An association between a missense DCLRE1C variant and V-gene and J-gene trimming of TCR beta chains was found in a later genetic analysis and replicated in an independent cohort. When HLA alleles, especially DR and DQ, strongly co-occurred, attributing TCR associations to individual alleles was difficult. For the cohort, immune exposure information was limited to CMV serostatus. In vitro tests confirmed that three of the cytomegalovirus-associated TCR beta chains recognize cytomegalovirus antigens.

The cohort was made up of around 720 healthy bone marrow donors. Cohort members were all nominally healthy when sampled, although unrecorded immune exposures were likely present. The donor tested CMV seropositive, placing the donor among the 289 seropositive members of the cohort. A peripheral blood sample was collected from each donor, and TCR beta sequencing was performed on peripheral blood mononuclear cells. The Qiagen DNeasy Blood Extraction Kit was used to extract genomic DNA from the blood cell samples. The TCR sequence derives from a man in his forties or fifties in good health and CMV-seropositive. Sequences were obtained from PBMCs. In this chain, TRBV18 is recombined with TRBJ2-2, and TRBD2 may be the D gene, going by 5 matching bases. Read as DNA, the sequence is TGTGCCAGCTCCGCCGGTTCGAGGGACACCGGGGAGCTGTTTTTT. Translation gives CASSAGSRDTGELFF.